These 14 T cell receptor beta chains came from one sample sequenced in a study of blood T cell repertoires in COVID-19. The method was immunoSEQ multiplex PCR; TCRdb's version includes in-frame clones alone and lacks a portion of them. In the table there are approximately 280,000 clones, about four fifths of which are singletons. The sample consisted of peripheral blood. Every receptor here comes from a human donor with COVID-19, enrolled during active disease. The donor label of this sample is uncertain.

The rearrangement links TRBV6-5 to TRBJ1-4; D possibly corresponds to TRBD1 (5 bases). Germline V CDR1 and CDR2: MNHEY, SVGAGI. The CDR3 runs 14 residues. V gave up 7 bases and J gave up 8 bases, with 17 bases separating them. CDR3 sequence reads: CASTAGGSREKLFF. CDR3 nucleotides: TGTGCCAGCACCGCGGGGGGGTCGCGCGAAAAACTGTTTTTT.

This clone was seen a handful of times. The chain links TRBV19 to TRBJ1-1; D gene uncertain. CDR3 length equals 17 residues. V was pared by 4 bases and J by 0 bases, with 18 bases between. The germline CDR1 and CDR2 sequences are LNHDA and SQIVND (reference sequence). DNA of the CDR3: TGTGCCAGTAGTAGTTACGGCTCAGGTCTCATGAACACTGAAGCTTTCTTT. Its protein is CASSSYGSGLMNTEAFF.

V usage is TRBV9 and J usage is TRBJ2-3; weak D call: TRBD1 (7 bases). The CDR3 loop spans 16 amino acids. Per the germline V gene, CDR1 is SGDLS and CDR2 is YYNGEE. V lost 0 bases and J lost 8, with 19 bases in between. CDR3 DNA: TGTGCCAGCAGCGTAGAAAGGGCAGGGGGGTACGGTACGCAGTATTTT. Residues: CASSVERAGGYGTQYF.

The rearrangement uses TRBV4-1 and TRBJ1-4, with TRBD1 matching 7 bases. J gave up 8 bases and V 2 bases, and 8 bases lay outside the gene matches. The CDR3 extends over 15 amino acids. Germline V gene lookup returns CDR1 MGHRA and CDR2 YSYEKL. This CDR3 reads CASSQRDRASEKLFF. The CDR3 bases are TGCGCCAGCAGCCAACGAGACAGGGCATCGGAAAAACTGTTTTTT.

This clone has a handful of counts. The chain uses TRBV6-1 and TRBJ1-2; TRBD1 is a possible D gene (5 bases). In germline, CDR1 is MNHNS, CDR2 SASEGT. Trimming removed 2 bases at V and 5 bases at J, with 15 bases between. This CDR3 spans 15 amino acids. The DNA of the CDR3 is TGTGCCAGCAGTGAATCAGTGGGGCTAATGTATGGCTACACCTTC. As protein: CASSESVGLMYGYTF.

This clone has only one observation. The chain joins TRBV5-4 to TRBJ1-1; maybe TRBD1 (6 bases). In germline, CDR1 is SGHNT, CDR2 YYREEE (reference sequence). The length of the CDR3 is 14 residues. The V end lost 6 bases, the J end lost 2 bases, and 14 bases lay between the germline ends. The CDR3 DNA sequence: TGTGCCAGCACCCGGGGGGGGGCTAACACTGAAGCTTTCTTT. Its protein is CASTRGGANTEAFF.

This chain connects TRBV19 to TRBJ1-1, with 8 positions matching TRBD1. This CDR3 comprises 14 residues. Germline V gives CDR1 LNHDA, CDR2 SQIVND (reference sequence). The trim removed 2 bases at V and 4 bases at J, leaving 3 bases unmatched. The CDR3 spells CASSITGGLTEAFF. CDR3 bases: TGTGCCAGTAGTATAACAGGGGGGCTCACTGAAGCTTTCTTT.

The CDR3 spells CASSSGLGRASETQYF. CDR3 in DNA: TGTGCCAGTAGTTCAGGGCTGGGTCGTGCCTCGGAGACCCAGTACTTC. The chain is built from TRBV19 and TRBJ2-5; possible D gene TRBD1, 5 bases. V lost 5 bases and J 5 bases, leaving 21 bases between the germline ends. The CDR3 consists of 16 residues. Germline CDR1 reads LNHDA; CDR2 reads SQIVND (reference sequence).

The chain carries TRBV11-2 and TRBJ1-1, with D uncertain. Trimming left V 3 bases short and J 4 bases short, with 12 bases between. Germline V gene lookup returns CDR1 SGHAT and CDR2 FQNNGV. The CDR3 has 14 residues. DNA for the CDR3: TGTGCCAGCAGCTTTGACCGGCGGGGCACTGAAGCTTTCTTT. Amino acids: CASSFDRRGTEAFF. The full variable domain, its missing parts supplied by reference TRBV11-2 and TRBJ1-1, is EAGVAQSPRYKIIEKRQSVAFWCNPISGHATLYWYQQILGQGPKLLIQFQNNGVVDDSQLPKDRFSAERLKGVDSTLKIQPAKLEDSAVYLCASSFDRRGTEAFFGQGTRLTVV.

The chain employs TRBV27 and TRBJ2-3; no reliable D call. Germline V gene lookup returns CDR1 MNHEY and CDR2 SMNVEV (reference sequence). The V gene lost 2 bases and the J gene lost 1 base, with 10 bases spanning the gap. This CDR3 has 15 residues. The CDR3 protein is CASSLAAVRTDTQYF. As DNA, the CDR3 is TGTGCCAGCAGTTTAGCGGCAGTCCGCACAGATACGCAGTATTTT.

DNA of the CDR3: TGTGCCTGGAGGGCCGGGACTAGCGGGAGGGTCGCCTACAATGAGCAGTTCTTC. Protein: CAWRAGTSGRVAYNEQFF. The V and J genes are TRBV30 and TRBJ2-1; 16 bases fit TRBD2. The length of the CDR3 is 18 residues. V gave up 3 bases and J gave up 2 bases; unmatched junction bases: 7. Germline CDR1 reads GTSNPN; CDR2 reads SVGIG (reference sequence).

The rearrangement uses TRBV28 and TRBJ2-7; 10 bases are a match to TRBD2. The CDR3 loop spans 14 amino acids. Per germline, CDR1 MDHEN and CDR2 SYDVKM. The junction had 8 bases not matched to a gene; V was cut back by 7 bases and J by 5 bases. In nucleotides, the CDR3 is TGTGCCAGCAATCAACTAGCGGGATCCAACGAGCAGTACTTC. Its protein product is CASNQLAGSNEQYF. Full variable domain (rest looked up from reference TRBV28 and TRBJ2-7): DVKVTQSSRYLVKRTGEKVFLECVQDMDHENMFWYRQDPGLGLRLIYFSYDVKMKEKGDIPEGYSVSREKKERFSLILESASTNQTSMYLCASNQLAGSNEQYFGPGTRLTVT.

This clone was seen once. The rearrangement joins TRBV25-1 to TRBJ1-1; 7 bases are a match to TRBD1. Germline lookup yields CDR1 MGHDK and CDR2 SYGVNS. This CDR3 has 13 residues. The junction had 7 bases not matched to a gene; V was cut back by 9 bases and J by 3 bases. The CDR3 coding sequence is TGTGCCAGTCACAGGGACAGAGACACTGAAGCTTTCTTT. Translating it yields CASHRDRDTEAFF.

This sequence joins TRBV7-2 and TRBJ1-2, with TRBD1 as a possible D gene (6 bases). CDR3 length: 15 residues. Germline-derived CDR1 and CDR2 are SGHTA and FQGNSA. V was shortened by 1 base and J by 4 bases, with 13 bases between the two germline ends. The DNA for the CDR3 is TGTGCCAGCAGCTTAGGCCCCCTACAGGGCTATGGCTACACCTTC. Its translation: CASSLGPLQGYGYTF.